The rows below give T cell receptor beta chains drawn from one sample of a study of OX40 agonist ivuxolimab in advanced cancers. Sequenced by immunoSEQ multiplex PCR; TCRdb stores in-frame clones only, minus some. This table has 150,000 to 190,000 clones, 85% to 95% appearing once. Sequenced material: CD4+ or CD8+ T cells sorted from blood, taken in a trial of the OX40 agonist ivuxolimab. These receptors all come from an adult with an advanced solid tumor such as melanoma, head and neck, liver or kidney cancer. CDR3s include the opening cysteine and the closing phenylalanine or tryptophan. A D gene is named only where the DNA matches it firmly. Clone size is not always given. Where it is, it says once, few, many or a class for expanded clones.

TRBJ1-4 13 . . TRBV15 TGTGCCACCAGCGGGGCAACTAATGAAAAACTGTTTTTT CATSGATNEKLFF
TRBJ2-1 12 TRBD1 once TRBV5-1 TGCGCCAGCAGTGTGACAGGGGACGAGCAGTTCTTC CASSVTGDEQFF
TRBJ2-2 16 . . TRBV5-1 TGCGCCAGCAGCAGCACCGGGACAACGAACACCGGGGAGCTGTTTTTT CASSSTGTTNTGELFF
TRBJ2-1 13 TRBD2 . TRBV30 TGTGCCTGGAGTCAAGCGGGAGGCAATGAGCAGTTCTTC CAWSQAGGNEQFF
TRBJ1-3 15 . . TRBV6-6 TGTGCCAGCAGTTACTCGTCAGGGACCTGGAACACCATATATTTT CASSYSSGTWNTIYF
TRBJ1-1 11 . . TRBV9 TGTGCCAGCAGCGTAAACACTGAAGCTTTCTTT CASSVNTEAFF
TRBJ2-7 16 TRBD2 . TRBV7-2 TGTGCCAGCAGCTTAGTAAGCGGGGGGAACTCCTACGAGCAGTACTTC CASSLVSGGNSYEQYF
TRBJ1-1 15 . . TRBV28 TGTGCCAGCAGGCCCTCGGGGACGGCGAACACTGAAGCTTTCTTT CASRPSGTANTEAFF
TRBJ2-7 14 . . TRBV9 TGTGCCAGCAGCGTAACGGTTGCGGGCGGCGAGCAGTACTTC CASSVTVAGGEQYF
TRBJ2-5 15 TRBD2 . TRBV2 TGTGCCAGCGTAGTGCGGGAGGGCCTGGGGGAGACCCAGTACTTC CASVVREGLGETQYF
TRBJ2-1 18 TRBD2 . TRBV5-6 TGTGCCAGCAGCTTGGTGGCTTATCCTGGACTAGTGAACGATGAGCAGTTCTTC CASSLVAYPGLVNDEQFF
TRBJ2-1 14 . . TRBV2 TGTGCCAGCACCGCTCAGAGGCCCCACAATGAGCAGTTCTTC CASTAQRPHNEQFF
TRBJ1-1 17 TRBD1 . TRBV7-2 TGTGCCAGCAGCTCCCCGCCCTCGGACAGGGGGAACACTGAAGCTTTCTTT CASSSPPSDRGNTEAFF
TRBJ2-3 18 TRBD2 . TRBV2 TGTGCCAGCAGTGTAGGACTAGCGGGGGGGGCTATCACAGATACGCAGTATTTT CASSVGLAGGAITDTQYF
TRBJ2-1 15 TRBD2 . TRBV7-9 TGTGCCAGCAGCTCTACCACCGATTGGACTAGCCTCCAGTTCTTC CASSSTTDWTSLQFF
TRBJ2-1 15 TRBD2 . TRBV2 TGTGCCAGCAGTGGGGTACTAGCGGCTTACAATGAGCAGTTCTTC CASSGVLAAYNEQFF
TRBJ2-5 13 . . TRBV5-1 TGCGCCAGCAGCTTAGACAAACGGGAGACCCAGTACTTC CASSLDKRETQYF
TRBJ1-2 14 TRBD1 . TRBV11-2 TGTGCCAGCAGCCCACAGGGGGCGCTTTATGGCTACACCTTC CASSPQGALYGYTF
TRBJ1-6 15 TRBD1 . TRBV6-6 TGTGCCAGCAGTTACTTTGGGACAGGGCGTTCACCCCTCCACTTT CASSYFGTGRSPLHF
TRBJ1-6 15 . . TRBV4-3 TGCGCCAGCAGCCAAGGTCCGGCCTATAATTCACCCCTCCACTTT CASSQGPAYNSPLHF
TRBJ2-1 13 . . TRBV11-3 TGTGCCAGCAGCTTGGGCAGGGACAATGAGCAGTTCTTC CASSLGRDNEQFF
TRBJ2-1 15 TRBD2 . TRBV9 TGTGCCAGCAGCCCTACTAGCGGGAGTATCAATGAGCAGTTCTTC CASSPTSGSINEQFF
TRBJ1-5 13 . . TRBV30 TGTGCCTGGAGTGTACGCAACAATCAGCCCCAGCATTTT CAWSVRNNQPQHF
TRBJ1-6 15 TRBD1 . TRBV27 TGTGCCAGCAGAAGGGGGACAGGGGACAATTCACCCCTCCACTTT CASRRGTGDNSPLHF
TRBJ2-7 13 . . TRBV28 TGTGCCAGCAGTTTGGGGCCCCGCTACGAGCAGTACTTC CASSLGPRYEQYF
TRBJ2-2 16 . . TRBV10-1 TGCGCCAGCAGTGAGGCTCACATGGGGGGCACCGGGGAGCTGTTTTTT CASSEAHMGGTGELFF
TRBJ1-2 13 . . TRBV5-5 TGTGCCAGCAGCTCTGGGGGTAACTATGGCTACACCTTC CASSSGGNYGYTF
TRBJ1-1 15 . . TRBV5-4 TGTGCCAGCAGCCGCCCAACAGGAGCGAACACTGAAGCTTTCTTT CASSRPTGANTEAFF
TRBJ1-3 13 . . TRBV10-3 TGTGCCTCCTCGAGGGGTTCTGGAAACACCATATATTTT CASSRGSGNTIYF
TRBJ2-7 13 . . TRBV15 TGTGCCACCAGCAGGGACAGCAACTACGAGCAGTACTTC CATSRDSNYEQYF
TRBJ2-6 18 TRBD1 . TRBV30 TGTGCCTGGAGTGTTTTGGGACAGGGACGTGGAGGGGCCAACGTCCTGACTTTC CAWSVLGQGRGGANVLTF
TRBJ2-3 15 TRBD2 . TRBV4-2 TGTGCCAGCAGCCAGGAGCGGGAGGGCCGTGATACGCAGTATTTT CASSQEREGRDTQYF
TRBJ2-5 13 . . TRBV19 TGTGCCAGTAGAAGGGGGATACAAGAGACCCAGTACTTC CASRRGIQETQYF
TRBJ2-3 16 . . TRBV11-2 TGTGCCAGCAGCTTCGACTTTTCCCTCGGCACAGATACGCAGTATTTT CASSFDFSLGTDTQYF
TRBJ2-2 16 . . TRBV9 TGTGCCAGCAGCGTGAGGTTGACAGAAAACACCGGGGAGCTGTTTTTT CASSVRLTENTGELFF
TRBJ2-2 13 . . TRBV7-2 TGTGCCAGCAGCTCGGGGCCCCCGGAGGAGCTGTTTTTT CASSSGPPEELFF
TRBJ2-3 15 TRBD2 . TRBV5-1 TGCGCCAGCGCCTTCGGGGGGTCTAGCACAGATACGCAGTATTTT CASAFGGSSTDTQYF
TRBJ2-3 16 TRBD2 once TRBV10-1 TGCGCCAGCAGCCAGACTAGCAAGACTAGCACAGATACGCAGTATTTT CASSQTSKTSTDTQYF
TRBJ1-2 15 . . TRBV11-1 TGTGCCAGCAGCTCGTGGGGGGAGACAAACTATGGCTACACCTTC CASSSWGETNYGYTF
TRBJ2-2 17 . . TRBV27 TGTGCCAGCAGGATTCTCATGGATGGGGGGAACACCGGGGAGCTGTTTTTT CASRILMDGGNTGELFF
TRBJ1-1 14 . . TRBV30 TGTGCCTGGAGTGCCCTGAGCCCGAACACTGAAGCTTTCTTT CAWSALSPNTEAFF
TRBJ2-7 15 TRBD2 . TRBV28 TGTGCCAGCAGTTTCCCGGCTAGCGGGATCCACGAGCAGTACTTC CASSFPASGIHEQYF
TRBJ1-1 14 . . TRBV4-1 TGCGCCAGCAGCCAAGATAAAGGACCCGCTGAAGCTTTCTTT CASSQDKGPAEAFF
TRBJ2-1 14 TRBD1 once TRBV6-5 TGTGCCAGCAGTACGGGGACAGGGTGGAATGAGCAGTTCTTC CASSTGTGWNEQFF
TRBJ2-1 15 TRBD2 . TRBV11-2 TGTGCCAGCAGCTGGGGACTAGCGGAGAGGGATGAGCAGTTCTTC CASSWGLAERDEQFF
TRBJ1-1 16 TRBD1 . TRBV7-3 TGTGCCAGCAGCTTAAGGGGCCGGGACAGGAACACTGAAGCTTTCTTT CASSLRGRDRNTEAFF
TRBJ2-7 16 TRBD1 . TRBV7-2 TGTGCCAGCAGCCTAAGACGACAGGGGAGCTCCTACGAGCAGTACTTC CASSLRRQGSSYEQYF
TRBJ1-2 14 . . TRBV5-1 TGCGCCAGCAGCTTGGCTTCAGGGCCTCACGGCTACACCTTC CASSLASGPHGYTF
TRBJ1-1 14 . . TRBV7-9 TGTGCCAGCTCAGGAGGTGAGAAGAACACTGAAGCTTTCTTT CASSGGEKNTEAFF
TRBJ1-6 15 . many TRBV7-9 TGTGCCAGCAACACCTACATGGGAAATAATTCACCCCTCCACTTT CASNTYMGNNSPLHF
TRBJ2-7 14 TRBD1 . TRBV5-6 TGTGCCAGCAGCGACGACAGGGGGCGAGGCGAGCAGTACTTC CASSDDRGRGEQYF